A single T cell receptor (beta chain) is shown here with its context. Enrollees, roughly 18 to 95 years old, lived in approximately 25 US areas. In the original workflow: Reference gene primers were amplified, and this amplification served to estimate nucleated cell counts. Assay: immunoSEQ multiplex PCR; the TCRdb copy retains only in-frame clones and omits some. V and J calls plus clone size are reproduced from that table; the DNA served to infer D and trimming. This table has about 330,000 clones, approximately 88% appearing once. The sample originates from a study of blood T cell repertoires in COVID-19. The sample was PBMCs or T cells enriched from blood (not recorded which). The TCR originated in a man aged 25 to 40 who had recovered from COVID-19.

The CDR3 protein is CASSPDILLNEQFF. CDR3 nucleotides: TGTGCCAGCTCACCTGACATTCTTCTCAATGAGCAGTTCTTC. The V call is TRBV18, the J call TRBJ2-1; D is ambiguous. The germline gives CDR1 KGHSH, CDR2 LQKENI. There are 14 residues in the CDR3. Between the trimmed V and J ends, which lost 3 bases and 6 bases, there was a span of 12 bases.